One sample yielded the 8 T cell receptor beta chains listed below, sequenced in a study of cytomegalovirus exposure and HLA in healthy donors. The PCR made use of 60 Vbeta and 13 Jbeta primers. The protocol was immunoSEQ multiplex PCR, while the TCRdb copy is restricted to in-frame clones and leaves out a portion. The table includes more than 150,000 clones, 70% to 85% detected once. The sample comprised PBMCs. All receptors derive from a man aged 18 to 29 in good health and CMV-seronegative.

The chain is built from TRBV25-1 and TRBJ1-2; the D gene is possibly TRBD1 (6 bases). From germline, CDR1 is MGHDK and CDR2 SYGVNS. V lost 1 base and J lost 6, with 12 bases in between. This CDR3 is 14 amino acids long. DNA of the CDR3: TGTGCCAGCAGTGAATGGAACAGGGCCCATGGCTACACCTTC. Encoded protein: CASSEWNRAHGYTF.

This chain connects TRBV10-1 to TRBJ2-5; TRBD2 might be the D (5 bases). The germline gives CDR1 WNHNN, CDR2 SYGVQD (reference sequence). The CDR3 covers 16 residues. With 11 bases removed from V and 0 bases from J, the gap between germline ends came to 22 bases. The CDR3 nucleotides read TGCGCCGTGTTGTTAGTCCGGCCGGGATACCAAGAGACCCAGTACTTC. Translation: CAVLLVRPGYQETQYF.

This chain uses TRBV4-2 with TRBJ2-1; 10 nucleotides line up with TRBD2. This CDR3 is built from 17 residues. J gave up 0 bases and V 1 base, and 3 bases lay outside the gene matches. Germline CDR1 is LGHNA and CDR2 is YNFKEQ. CDR3 coding DNA: TGTGCCAGCAGCCAAGTCAGGACTAGCGGCTCCTACAATGAGCAGTTCTTC. Protein product: CASSQVRTSGSYNEQFF.

This chain joins TRBV4-2 and TRBJ1-5; D is undetermined. CDR1 and CDR2 from the germline V gene are LGHNA and YNFKEQ. The germline V and J ends were trimmed by 4 bases and 0 bases, with 10 bases remaining between them. This CDR3 has 15 residues. For the CDR3, the DNA is TGTGCCAGCAGCCCAGGAGGTTATAGCAATCAGCCCCAGCATTTT. Residues: CASSPGGYSNQPQHF.

The chain employs TRBV30 and TRBJ1-3; no reliable D call. Germline V CDR1 and CDR2: GTSNPN, SVGIG (reference sequence). The CDR3 contains 15 residues. Trimming took off 1 base at V and 2 bases at J, with 12 bases between the two ends. The CDR3 protein is CAWSALRLTGNTIYF. The CDR3 DNA reads as TGTGCCTGGAGTGCCCTGCGTCTGACTGGAAACACCATATATTTT.

CDR3 sequence (DNA): TGTGCCAGCAGTTGGGCCTCGGGACAGCTGAACACTGAAGCTTTCTTT. Protein product: CASSWASGQLNTEAFF. The chain uses TRBV6-5 and TRBJ1-1; the match to TRBD1 covers 7 bases. The germline CDR1 and CDR2 sequences are MNHEY and SVGAGI. CDR3 length equals 16 residues. V lost 4 bases to trimming and J lost 0 bases; unmatched junction nucleotides: 8.

The chain has TRBV27 and TRBJ2-1; tentatively, D is TRBD1 (5 bases). The CDR3 sequence is 13 residues long. The V end was cut by 6 bases, the J end by 3 bases, with 9 bases between. Germline CDR1 is MNHEY and CDR2 is SMNVEV (reference sequence). For the CDR3, the DNA is TGTGCCAGCAGGCTAGACAGCTACAATGAGCAGTTCTTC. As protein: CASRLDSYNEQFF.

This sequence joins TRBV5-8 and TRBJ2-7; possibly TRBD1 for D (5 bases). The length of the CDR3 is 12 residues. Germline V lookup: CDR1 SGHTS, CDR2 YDEGEE. V was cut by 1 base and J by 5 bases, with 7 bases left in between. This chain's CDR3 is CASSLQGHEQYF. CDR3 sequence (DNA): TGTGCCAGCAGCTTGCAGGGTCACGAGCAGTACTTC.